This T cell receptor beta chain was captured by sequencing in a study of cytomegalovirus exposure and HLA in healthy donors. About the study: Earlier, approximately 190 million T cells were analyzed, and 90 million to 140 million unique TCR beta sequences were found among them. Study-wide findings and caveats: Most of the CMV-associated TCR beta chains (in a later analysis) appeared to be HLA-restricted. A list of 150 or so TCR beta chains associated with cytomegalovirus was given.

Donors were ostensibly healthy at sampling, although undocumented immune exposures were probable. Germline CDR1 is ENHRY and CDR2 is SYGVKD. CDR3 length: 17 residues. The V gene lost 0 bases and the J gene lost 9 bases, with 20 bases spanning the gap. PCR employed 60 Vbeta and 13 Jbeta primers. Here immunoSEQ multiplex PCR was the method, and the copy in TCRdb shows in-frame clones only, minus some. In the table there are 150,000 to 160,000 clones, about four fifths of which are singletons. Points on this clone: Antigen: not known.

Material: PBMCs. This TCR came from a young man in good health and CMV-seropositive. The chain couples TRBV10-3 to TRBJ1-4; maybe TRBD1 (6 bases). CDR3 sequence (DNA): TGTGCCATCAGTGAGTCGATAATTGGGGGCTCCCAGAAAAAACTGTTTTTT. Translated: CAISESIIGGSQKKLFF.